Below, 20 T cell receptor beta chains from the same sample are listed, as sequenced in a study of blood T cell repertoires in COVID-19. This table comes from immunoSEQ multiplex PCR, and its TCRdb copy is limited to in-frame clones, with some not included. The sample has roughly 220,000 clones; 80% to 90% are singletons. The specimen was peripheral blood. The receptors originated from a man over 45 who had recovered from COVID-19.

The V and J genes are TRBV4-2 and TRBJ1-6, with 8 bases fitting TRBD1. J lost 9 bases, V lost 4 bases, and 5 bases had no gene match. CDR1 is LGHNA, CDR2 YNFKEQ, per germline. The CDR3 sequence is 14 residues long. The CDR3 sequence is CASSPGTGPSPLHF. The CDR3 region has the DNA TGTGCCAGCAGCCCCGGGACAGGTCCTTCACCCCTCCACTTT.

The CDR3 DNA reads TGTGCCAGCAGCCCCCTAGCTGGAGACCCCTACGAGCAGTACTTC. It yields the protein CASSPLAGDPYEQYF. V gene TRBV7-2 combines with J gene TRBJ2-7; D might be TRBD2 (5 bases). Between the trimmed V and J ends, which lost 5 bases and 2 bases, there was a span of 16 bases. CDR1 and CDR2 (germline): SGHTA, FQGNSA. The CDR3 sequence is 15 residues long.

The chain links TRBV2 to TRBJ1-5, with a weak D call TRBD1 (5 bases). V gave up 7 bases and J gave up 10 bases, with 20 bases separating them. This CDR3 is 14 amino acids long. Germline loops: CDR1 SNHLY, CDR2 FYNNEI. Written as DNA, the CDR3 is TGTGCCAGCATGCCGGCGGCAGGGTCCGTCCCCCAGCATTTT. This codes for CASMPAAGSVPQHF.

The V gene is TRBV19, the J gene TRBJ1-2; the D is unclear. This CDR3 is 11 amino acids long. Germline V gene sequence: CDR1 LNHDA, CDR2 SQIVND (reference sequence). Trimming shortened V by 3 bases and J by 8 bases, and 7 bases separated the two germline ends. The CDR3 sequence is CASSMGGGYTF. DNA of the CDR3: TGTGCCAGTAGTATGGGAGGAGGCTACACCTTC. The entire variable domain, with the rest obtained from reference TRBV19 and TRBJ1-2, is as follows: DGGITQSPKYLFRKEGQNVTLSCEQNLNHDAMYWYRQDPGQGLRLIYYSQIVNDFQKGDIAEGYSVSREKKESFPLTVTSAQKNPTAFYLCASSMGGGYTFGSGTRLTVV.

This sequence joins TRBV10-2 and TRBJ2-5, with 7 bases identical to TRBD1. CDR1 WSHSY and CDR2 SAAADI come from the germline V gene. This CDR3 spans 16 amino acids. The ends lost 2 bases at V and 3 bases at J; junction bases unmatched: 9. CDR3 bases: TGCGCCAGCAGTGAGCCCCCGGGACAGATTAAAGAGACCCAGTACTTC. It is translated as CASSEPPGQIKETQYF.

The CDR3 nucleotides read TGTGCCAGCAGCTCTCCGCCGGAGGCCACCTTC. Protein: CASSSPPEATF. The J gene is TRBJ1-2, the V gene TRBV7-9, with unresolved D. The CDR3 loop spans 11 amino acids. Germline V gene lookup returns CDR1 SEHNR and CDR2 FQNEAQ (reference sequence). Trimming left V 4 bases short and J 13 bases short, with 13 bases between.

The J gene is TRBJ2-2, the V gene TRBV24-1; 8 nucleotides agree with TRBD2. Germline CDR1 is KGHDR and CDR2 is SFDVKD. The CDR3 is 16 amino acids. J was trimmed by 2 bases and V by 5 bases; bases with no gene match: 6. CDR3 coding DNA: TGTGCCACCAGTGGAAAACGGGAGGGTAACACCGGGGAGCTGTTTTTT. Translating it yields CATSGKREGNTGELFF.

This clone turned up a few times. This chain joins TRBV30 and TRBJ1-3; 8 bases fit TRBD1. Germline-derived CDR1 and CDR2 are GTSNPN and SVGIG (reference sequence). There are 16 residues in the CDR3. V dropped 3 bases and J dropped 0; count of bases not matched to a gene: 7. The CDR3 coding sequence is TGTGCCTGGAGGGGGACAGGCGGGAGCTCTGGAAACACCATATATTTT. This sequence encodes CAWRGTGGSSGNTIYF.

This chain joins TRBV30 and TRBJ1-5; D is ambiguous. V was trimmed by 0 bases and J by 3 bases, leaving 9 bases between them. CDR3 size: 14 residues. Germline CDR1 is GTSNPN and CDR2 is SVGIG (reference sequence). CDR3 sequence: CAWSVGLYNQPQHF. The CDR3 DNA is TGTGCCTGGAGTGTGGGCCTTTACAATCAGCCCCAGCATTTT.

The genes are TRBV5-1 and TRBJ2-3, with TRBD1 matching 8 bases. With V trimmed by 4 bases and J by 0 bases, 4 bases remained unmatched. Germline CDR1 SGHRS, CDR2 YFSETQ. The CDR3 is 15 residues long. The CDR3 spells CASSKGQGSTDTQYF. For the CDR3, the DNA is TGCGCCAGCAGCAAAGGACAGGGTAGCACAGATACGCAGTATTTT.

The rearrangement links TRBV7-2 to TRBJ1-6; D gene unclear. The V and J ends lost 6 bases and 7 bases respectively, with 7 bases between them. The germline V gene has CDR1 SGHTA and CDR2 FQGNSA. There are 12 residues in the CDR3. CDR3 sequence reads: CASRFTNSPLHF. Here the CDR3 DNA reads TGTGCCAGCAGATTTACAAATTCACCCCTCCACTTT.

Here the CDR3 DNA reads TGTGCCAGCAGCCAAGAATCAAGACTAGTTTACAATGAGCAGTTCTTC. Amino acid sequence: CASSQESRLVYNEQFF. The J gene is TRBJ2-1, the V gene TRBV14, with D maybe TRBD2 (6 bases). The length of the CDR3 is 16 residues. Trimming stripped 0 bases from V and 4 bases from J, with 13 bases between. Per the germline V gene, CDR1 is SGHDN and CDR2 is FVKESK.

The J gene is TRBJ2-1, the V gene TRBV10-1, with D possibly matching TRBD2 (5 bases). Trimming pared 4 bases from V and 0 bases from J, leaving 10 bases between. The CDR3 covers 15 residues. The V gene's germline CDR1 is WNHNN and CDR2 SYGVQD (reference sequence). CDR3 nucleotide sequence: TGCGCCAGCAGTGGACCCGGGATCTCCTACAATGAGCAGTTCTTC. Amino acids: CASSGPGISYNEQFF.

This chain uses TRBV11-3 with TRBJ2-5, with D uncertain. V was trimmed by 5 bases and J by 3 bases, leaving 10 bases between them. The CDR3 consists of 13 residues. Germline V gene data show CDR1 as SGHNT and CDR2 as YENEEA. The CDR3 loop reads CASSRDSEETQYF. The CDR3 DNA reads TGTGCCAGCAGCCGAGACTCAGAAGAGACCCAGTACTTC.

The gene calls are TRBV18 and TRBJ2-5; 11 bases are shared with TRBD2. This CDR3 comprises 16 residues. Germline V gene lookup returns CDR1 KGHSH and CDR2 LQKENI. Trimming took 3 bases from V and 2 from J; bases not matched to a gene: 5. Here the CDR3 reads CASSPGLADLQETQYF. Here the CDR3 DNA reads TGTGCCAGCTCACCGGGACTAGCGGACCTACAAGAGACCCAGTACTTC.

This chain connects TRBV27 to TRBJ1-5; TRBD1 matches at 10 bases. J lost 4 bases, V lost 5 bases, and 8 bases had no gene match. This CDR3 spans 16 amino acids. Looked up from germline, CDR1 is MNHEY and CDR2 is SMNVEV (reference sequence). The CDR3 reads CASSPLDRGANQPQHF. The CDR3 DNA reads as TGTGCCAGCAGTCCCTTGGACAGGGGGGCAAATCAGCCCCAGCATTTT.

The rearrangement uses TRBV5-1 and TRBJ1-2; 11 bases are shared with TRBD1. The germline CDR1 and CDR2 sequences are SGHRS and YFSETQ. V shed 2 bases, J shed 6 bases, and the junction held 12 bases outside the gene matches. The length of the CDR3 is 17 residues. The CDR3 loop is CASSFNADRGRKDGYTF. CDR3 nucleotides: TGCGCCAGCAGCTTCAATGCGGACAGGGGGCGTAAAGATGGCTACACCTTC.

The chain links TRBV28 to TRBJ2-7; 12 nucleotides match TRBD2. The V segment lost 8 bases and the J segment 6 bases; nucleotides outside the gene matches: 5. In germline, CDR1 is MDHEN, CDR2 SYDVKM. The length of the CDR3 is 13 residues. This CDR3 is CASGRLAGVEQYF. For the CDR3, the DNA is TGTGCCAGCGGGAGACTAGCGGGAGTCGAGCAGTACTTC.

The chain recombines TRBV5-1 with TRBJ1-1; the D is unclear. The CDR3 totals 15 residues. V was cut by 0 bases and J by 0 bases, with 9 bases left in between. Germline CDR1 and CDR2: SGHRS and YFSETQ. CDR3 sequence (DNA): TGCGCCAGCAGCTTGGTAGGCCAGGTGAACACTGAAGCTTTCTTT. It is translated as CASSLVGQVNTEAFF. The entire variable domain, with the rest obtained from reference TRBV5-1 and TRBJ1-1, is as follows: KAGVTQTPRYLIKTRGQQVTLSCSPISGHRSVSWYQQTPGQGLQFLFEYFSETQRNKGNFPGRFSGRQFSNSRSEMNVSTLELGDSALYLCASSLVGQVNTEAFFGQGTRLTVV.

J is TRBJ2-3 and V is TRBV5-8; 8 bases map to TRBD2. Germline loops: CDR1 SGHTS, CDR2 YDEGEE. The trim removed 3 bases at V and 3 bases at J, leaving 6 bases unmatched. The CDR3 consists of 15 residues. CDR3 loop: CASSWAGGGTDTQYF. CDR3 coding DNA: TGTGCCAGCAGCTGGGCGGGAGGAGGAACAGATACGCAGTATTTT.